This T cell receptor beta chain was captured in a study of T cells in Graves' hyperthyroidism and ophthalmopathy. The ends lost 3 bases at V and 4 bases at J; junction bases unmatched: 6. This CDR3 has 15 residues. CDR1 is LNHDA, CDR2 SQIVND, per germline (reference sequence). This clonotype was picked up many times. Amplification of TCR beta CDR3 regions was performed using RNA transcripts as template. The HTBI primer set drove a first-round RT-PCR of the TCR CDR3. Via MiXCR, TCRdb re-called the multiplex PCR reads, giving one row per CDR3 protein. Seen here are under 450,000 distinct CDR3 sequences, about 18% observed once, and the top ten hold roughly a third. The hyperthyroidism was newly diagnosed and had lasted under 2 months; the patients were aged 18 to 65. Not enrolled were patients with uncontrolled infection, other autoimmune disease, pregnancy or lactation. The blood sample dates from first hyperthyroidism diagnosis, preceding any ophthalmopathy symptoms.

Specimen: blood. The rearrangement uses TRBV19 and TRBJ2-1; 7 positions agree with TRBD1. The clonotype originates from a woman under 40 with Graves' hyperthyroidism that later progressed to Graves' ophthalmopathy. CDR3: CASSIGTETYNEQFF. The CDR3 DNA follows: TGTGCCAGTAGTATCGGGACAGAGACTTACAATGAGCAGTTCTTC.